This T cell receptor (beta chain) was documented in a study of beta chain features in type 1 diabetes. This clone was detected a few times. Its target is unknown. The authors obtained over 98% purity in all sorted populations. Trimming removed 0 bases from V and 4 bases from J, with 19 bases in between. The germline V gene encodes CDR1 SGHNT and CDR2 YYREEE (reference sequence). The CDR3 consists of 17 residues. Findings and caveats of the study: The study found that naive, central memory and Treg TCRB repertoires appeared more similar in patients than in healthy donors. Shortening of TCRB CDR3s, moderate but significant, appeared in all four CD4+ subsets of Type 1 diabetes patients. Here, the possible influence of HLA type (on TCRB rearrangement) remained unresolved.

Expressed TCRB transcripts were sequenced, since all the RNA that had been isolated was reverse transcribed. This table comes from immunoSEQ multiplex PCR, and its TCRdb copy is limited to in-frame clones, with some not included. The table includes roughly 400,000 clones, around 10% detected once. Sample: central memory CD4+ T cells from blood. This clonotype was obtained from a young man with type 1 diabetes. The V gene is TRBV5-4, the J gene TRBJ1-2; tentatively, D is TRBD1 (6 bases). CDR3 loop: CASSLGGFGGQGYGYTF. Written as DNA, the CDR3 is TGTGCCAGCAGCTTGGGAGGTTTCGGGGGGCAGGGCTATGGCTACACCTTC.